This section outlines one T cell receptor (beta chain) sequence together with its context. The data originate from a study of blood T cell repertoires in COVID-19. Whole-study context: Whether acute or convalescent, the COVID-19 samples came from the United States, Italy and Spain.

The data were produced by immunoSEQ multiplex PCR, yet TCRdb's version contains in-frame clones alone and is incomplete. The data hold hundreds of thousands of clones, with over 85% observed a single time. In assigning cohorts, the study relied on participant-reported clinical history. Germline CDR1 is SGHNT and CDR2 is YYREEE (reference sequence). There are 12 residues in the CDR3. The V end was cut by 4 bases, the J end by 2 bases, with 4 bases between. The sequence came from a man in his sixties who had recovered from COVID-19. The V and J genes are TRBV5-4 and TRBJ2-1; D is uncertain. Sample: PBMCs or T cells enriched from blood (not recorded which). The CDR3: CASSDTYNEQFF. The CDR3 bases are TGTGCCAGCAGCGACACCTACAATGAGCAGTTCTTC.